This TCR beta chain originates from a study of blood T cell repertoires in COVID-19 (dated by TCRdb to between 2020 and 2021). Describing the broader study: The collaborator samples originated in the United States, Italy and Spain and spanned the acute and convalescent phases of COVID-19. Sample metadata almost always included a de-identified subject ID, COVID-19 status, age in years and sex. Subjects who had been exposed to COVID-19, were actively infected with it, or had recovered from it provided the deeply sampled blood TCRbeta repertoires that made up the dataset. Where available, HLA class I and class II types were obtained from metadata supplied by the sample provider rather than from assay-based typing. The repertoires were released in a freely available public database meant as a resource for research on the immune response to SARS-CoV-2. The prospective study material was composed of cDNA or gDNA derived from T cells, B-cell-depleted T cells, or PBMCs. Samples were obtained from the ongoing ImmuneRACE study (first 160 participants) and from 1,254 subjects provided by 6 global collaborators. What the work shows at the level of the full study, not this receptor alone: The amount of clinical and demographic metadata varied by source and participant and was provided uncurated.

TCRbeta CDR3 regions were amplified from genomic DNA using the immunoSEQ Assay, a bias-controlled multiplex PCR. As for the authors' bioinformatics: Nucleated cell counts per sample were estimated from amplification of reference gene primers within the assay. Sequence reads were collapsed and filtered to measure the absolute abundance of every unique TCRbeta CDR3 rearrangement. Productive Simpson clonality was computed per sample as the square root of Simpson's diversity index over productive rearrangements. TCRdb mirrors the immuneACCESS table, restricted to in-frame sequences. Some clones are absent from its copies; in checked studies, under half trace to an unresolved V gene, and the reason for the others is unknown. The DNA was the basis for D and trimming; V, J and clone size are from that table. For this sample there are about 260,000 clones; about 85% appear just once. The ten largest clones represent around 4% of the sample.

Note on this clone: There is no known antigen for this receptor. Base qualities were left out, and no much larger clone turns up one base away.

According to the germline V gene, CDR1 reads WSHSY and CDR2 reads SAAADI. The CDR3 runs 16 residues from the cysteine to the phenylalanine. Only the CDR3 region is kept as DNA, spanning 48 bases read in frame from base 1. Each collaborating institution followed its own protocols to collect whole blood in K2EDTA tubes. For TCRbeta analysis, collaborators shipped samples in one of three forms: frozen whole blood, isolated PBMCs, or DNA extracted from either of those sample types. The clonotype comes from a man aged 55 to 70 with acute or convalescent COVID-19. The receptor chain draws on TRBV10-2 and TRBJ2-2; TRBD1 could be the D gene, as 6 bases match. The sequenced sample consisted of peripheral blood. The DNA is TGCGCAGATCGCAGGGGTAGGGTGCAATACACCGGGGAGCTGTTTTTT. The encoded protein is CADRRGRVQYTGELFF.